This T cell receptor beta chain was captured by sequencing in a study of beta chain features in type 1 diabetes (dated by TCRdb to about 2018). In the study overall: No differences in mean age, gender distribution, total cell number or subset yield were found between patients and healthy donors. A total of roughly 98,000,000 sorted cells were examined across all samples, and a strong correlation was observed between cell number per subset and RNA yield. The study compared TCRB repertoires of sorted circulating CD4+ T cell subsets between recently diagnosed type 1 diabetes patients and matched healthy donors. Regulatory and stem cell-like memory subsets were obtained from only 8 patients and roughly eight healthy donors, while naive and central memory subsets were obtained from all 30 or so donors.

The entire isolated RNA was reverse transcribed using the High Capacity cDNA Reverse Transcription Kit, and thus expressed TCRB transcripts were sequenced. Naive, central memory and regulatory T cell samples underwent deep immunoSEQ sequencing, averaging around 3.7 million total reads per sample. Sorted cells were lysed in RLT buffer and RNA was extracted with DNase-treated RNeasy Micro or Mini kits, depending on cell number. Each cell subset was processed on its own to prevent cross-contamination, while patient and healthy donor samples were processed together. The immunoSEQ multiplex PCR was used to amplify TCRB sequences from cDNA, generating 87-bp fragments that spanned the CDR3 region. The amplicons were sequenced using the Illumina HiSeq platform. Per the authors' processing: PCR bias was computationally corrected using synthetic template baselines, reads within Hamming distance 2 were collapsed, and singletons that could not be merged were discarded. By aligning reads against IMGT, V, D and J genes, CDR3 length, and insertions or deletions at six rearrangement sites were assigned. Within each subset, clonotype counts were normalized to sorted cell number, after which true diversity and Gini coefficients were computed with the tcR R package. Repertoire sharing was quantified using the overlap coefficient calculated on TCRB nucleotide sequences. Out-of-frame TCRB sequences from naive cells were analyzed to stand in for the pre-selection repertoire. In its TCRdb copy, this immuneACCESS table keeps in-frame sequences only and misses some clones. Where compared with another copy, unresolved V genes explain less than half of these, and the others have no known cause. V and J calls and clone size are copied from that table; D and trimming were computed from the DNA. The sample table holds some 400,000 clones, of which more than 13% were seen once. The ten largest clones add up to about 0.019% of the sample.

Broader findings and caveats from the paper: Sequencing cDNA rather than genomic DNA could over-represent highly expressing activated cells, although activation and CD3 levels did not differ between groups. At VDJ recombination sites, type 1 diabetes patients had fewer insertions and more deleted nucleotides, which implies abnormalities in thymic rearrangement. Because the HLA sub-analyses included only small numbers of individuals, any influence of HLA type on TCRB rearrangement was left unresolved. In all four CD4+ subsets, TCRB CDR3 length was moderately but significantly shorter in type 1 diabetes patients. Naive, central memory and regulatory TCRB repertoires appeared to be more alike among patients than among healthy donors. PCR may preferentially amplify shorter templates, but because patient and control samples were amplified and corrected together, any resulting skew would affect both groups equally.

A single peripheral blood draw of 90 to 150 mL on average was collected from each donor into heparinised tubes. Using a panel that included CD45RO, CCR7, CD25, CD127, CD95 and CD27, naive, central memory, regulatory and stem cell-like memory CD4+ T cells were sorted on a BD FACSAria II. Purity was above 95% for every sorted population. Right away, PBMCs were isolated by Lymphoprep density gradient centrifugation and were stained directly, with no culture step. So that batch effects would be minimized, each experiment stained and sorted samples in pairs, pairing one healthy donor with one patient. Notes on this clone: Its antigen specificity is not known. Per-base qualities were not stored, and no clone one base away is much larger.

CDR1 is given as MGHRA and CDR2 as YSYEKL, both from the germline V gene. Trimming at the junction amounts to 1 base on V and 0 bases on J, and the germline ends lie 9 bases apart. Taken from cysteine to phenylalanine, the CDR3 has 16 residues. Only CDR3 DNA remains: 48 bases, in frame from the first base. The sample taken for sequencing was naive CD4+ T cells from blood. The sample's cell subset or site label is to be understood as: true naive CD4+ T cells. The clonotype originates from a woman between 18 and 29 years old in good health. This chain is built from TRBV4-1 and TRBJ2-2, with the D gene too uncertain to name. The CDR3 protein sequence reads: CASSQGGGTNTGELFF. The bases read TGCGCCAGCAGCCAAGGAGGCGGAACGAACACCGGGGAGCTGTTTTTT.